This TCR beta chain was sequenced during a study of technical replicates of blood from several donors. This table comes from immunoSEQ multiplex PCR, and its TCRdb copy is limited to in-frame clones, with some not included. The sample shows tens of thousands of clones, just under 95% of them seen only once. CDR1 ENHRY and CDR2 SYGVKD come from the germline V gene. The CDR3 has 15 amino acids. V lost 6 bases, J lost 0 bases, and 9 bases lay in between. The sequencing input was T cells isolated from PBMCs. This clonotype was obtained from a human donor in good health. The chain has TRBV10-3 and TRBJ2-6, with a weak D call TRBD2 (5 bases). CDR3 amino acids: CAISRDYSGANVLTF. The CDR3, as DNA: TGTGCCATCAGCAGAGACTACTCTGGGGCCAACGTCCTGACTTTC.